Listed below are T cell receptor beta chains from one sample, sequenced in a study of blood T cell repertoires in COVID-19. The repertoire was sequenced with immunoSEQ multiplex PCR; TCRdb's copy has only in-frame clones and lacks some. The repertoire holds about 200,000 clones, with 85% as singletons. The sequencing sample was made of peripheral blood. The origin of the receptors is an elderly woman with acute or convalescent COVID-19. Each CDR3 is given with its conserved first and last residue. A D gene is named only where the DNA matches it firmly. Not all rows give a size; the values are once, few, many and, for expanded clones, a class.

clone size,D gene,J gene,V gene,CDR3 protein,CDR3 DNA
NA,NA,TRBJ2-7,TRBV24-1,CATSGVTGPLGGYEQYF,TGTGCCACCAGTGGGGTGACAGGCCCTCTCGGGGGGTACGAGCAGTACTTC
NA,TRBD1,TRBJ1-2,TRBV12-3/TRBV12-4,CASSLGQGYGYTF,TGTGCCAGCAGTTTGGGACAGGGCTATGGCTACACCTTC
NA,NA,TRBJ1-2,TRBV18,CASSPPEAANYGYTF,TGTGCCAGCTCACCACCGGAGGCAGCTAACTATGGCTACACCTTC
NA,TRBD1,TRBJ2-2,TRBV5-1,CASSSTGGRTGELFF,TGCGCCAGCAGTTCGACAGGGGGAAGGACCGGGGAGCTGTTTTTT
NA,NA,TRBJ1-1,TRBV27,CASSRGRDTEAFF,TGTGCCAGCAGTCGGGGGAGGGACACTGAAGCTTTCTTT
once,NA,TRBJ1-4,TRBV11-2,CASSLSATNEKLFF,TGTGCCAGCAGCTTGAGTGCAACTAATGAAAAACTGTTTTTT
NA,NA,TRBJ1-3,TRBV23-1,CASSDPGNPNTIYF,TGCGCCAGCAGCGACCCAGGGAATCCAAACACCATATATTTT
NA,TRBD1,TRBJ1-6,TRBV28,CASSTGEVALYNSPLHF,TGTGCCAGCTCGACAGGGGAAGTTGCCCTCTATAATTCACCCCTCCACTTT
NA,TRBD1,TRBJ1-1,TRBV27,CASRSQGRTEAFF,TGTGCCAGCAGATCACAGGGGCGCACTGAAGCTTTCTTT
NA,NA,TRBJ1-1,TRBV28,CASSLFQDMAEAFF,TGTGCCAGCAGTTTATTTCAGGACATGGCTGAAGCTTTCTTT
once,TRBD2,TRBJ2-2,TRBV28,CASNGGLAGRTGELFF,TGTGCCAGCAACGGTGGACTAGCGGGAAGGACCGGGGAGCTGTTTTTT
NA,TRBD2,TRBJ2-5,TRBV27,CASSLMGGETQYF,TGTGCCAGCAGTTTAATGGGAGGGGAGACCCAGTACTTC
NA,TRBD1,TRBJ2-7,TRBV7-2,CASSLTPGQARSSYEQYF,TGTGCCAGCAGCCTGACGCCGGGACAGGCCAGGAGCTCCTACGAGCAGTACTTC
NA,NA,TRBJ2-7,TRBV18,CASSPRQGLHYEQYF,TGTGCCAGCTCACCCCGACAAGGCCTGCACTACGAGCAGTACTTC
NA,NA,TRBJ1-3,TRBV18,CASSSLDSPGNTIYF,TGTGCCAGCTCATCCTTGGACAGTCCCGGAAACACCATATATTTT
NA,NA,TRBJ1-6,TRBV11-2,CASSLVARAHNSPLHF,TGTGCCAGCAGCTTAGTCGCCAGGGCTCATAATTCACCCCTCCACTTT
NA,NA,TRBJ2-1,TRBV19,CASSIFTSYEQFF,TGTGCCAGTAGTATTTTTACTTCTTATGAGCAGTTCTTC
NA,NA,TRBJ1-2,TRBV20-1,CSASNGAGAGGYTF,TGCAGTGCTAGTAATGGGGCAGGGGCGGGTGGCTACACCTTC
NA,NA,TRBJ2-7,TRBV7-2,CASSLGGGTVPYEQYF,TGTGCCAGCAGCTTAGGAGGGGGAACGGTTCCCTACGAGCAGTACTTC
few,NA,TRBJ2-5,TRBV28,CASTSGVRETQYF,TGTGCCAGCACTTCAGGGGTCAGGGAGACCCAGTACTTC
NA,TRBD1,TRBJ2-2,TRBV3-1/TRBV3-2,CASSLHRGNTGELFF,TGTGCCAGCAGCCTCCACAGGGGGAACACCGGGGAGCTGTTTTTT
NA,NA,TRBJ1-1,TRBV5-5,CASSLVTARDTEAFF,TGTGCCAGCAGCTTGGTCACAGCCAGGGACACTGAAGCTTTCTTT
NA,NA,TRBJ2-5,TRBV19,CASRAGLGTQYF,TGTGCCAGTAGGGCGGGGCTGGGGACCCAGTACTTC